This T cell receptor (beta chain) comes out of a study of shared clonotypes between healthy human individuals. With regard to this clone: Its antigen is unidentified.

Study-wide points: Memory subsets had estimated richness that was generally smaller than that of naive subsets.

V trimming: 3 bases; J trimming: 2 bases; junction bases outside the gene matches: 11. Germline CDR1 is SGDLS and CDR2 is YYNGEE. The CDR3 runs to 17 residues. CD45RO-negative, CCR7-selected cells formed the naive CD8 fraction, which excluded terminally differentiated effector memory CD45RA+ cells. Assay runs were performed at deep level. Genomic DNA from each subset was divided evenly over several immunoSEQ plates. Sequencing was performed with immunoSEQ multiplex PCR; in TCRdb, only in-frame clones are kept and a portion is missing. The table shows hundreds of thousands of clones, with 92% occurring only once.

The V and J genes are TRBV9 and TRBJ2-5; 9 nucleotides match TRBD1. The sequence came from a man in his thirties or forties in good health. Specimen: naive CD8+ T cells sorted from blood. The CDR3 nucleotides read TGTGCCAGCAGCGAACCGGGACAGGGCTTGTTGCAAGAGACCCAGTACTTC. The encoded protein is CASSEPGQGLLQETQYF.